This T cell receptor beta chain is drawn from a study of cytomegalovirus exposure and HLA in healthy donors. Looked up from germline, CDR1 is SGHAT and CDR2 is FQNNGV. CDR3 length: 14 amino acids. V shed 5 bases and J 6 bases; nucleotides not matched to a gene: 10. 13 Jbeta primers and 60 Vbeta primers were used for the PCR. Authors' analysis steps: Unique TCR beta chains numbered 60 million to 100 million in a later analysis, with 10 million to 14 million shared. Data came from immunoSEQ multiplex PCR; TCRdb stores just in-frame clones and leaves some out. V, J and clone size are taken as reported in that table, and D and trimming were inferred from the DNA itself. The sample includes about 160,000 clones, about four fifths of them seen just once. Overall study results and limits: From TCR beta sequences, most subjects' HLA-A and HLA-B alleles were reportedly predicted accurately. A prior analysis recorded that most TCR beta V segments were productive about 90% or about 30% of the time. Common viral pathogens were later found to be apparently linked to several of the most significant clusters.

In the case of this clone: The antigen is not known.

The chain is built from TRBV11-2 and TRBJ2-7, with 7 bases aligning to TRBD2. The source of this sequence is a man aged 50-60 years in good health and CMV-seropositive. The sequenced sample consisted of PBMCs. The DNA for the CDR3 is TGTGCCAGCAGCCCAAACCAGCGGGACTCCGAGCAGTACTTC. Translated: CASSPNQRDSEQYF. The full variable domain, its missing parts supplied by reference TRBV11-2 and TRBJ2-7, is EAGVAQSPRYKIIEKRQSVAFWCNPISGHATLYWYQQILGQGPKLLIQFQNNGVVDDSQLPKDRFSAERLKGVDSTLKIQPAKLEDSAVYLCASSPNQRDSEQYFGPGTRLTVT.